This T cell receptor beta chain is drawn from a study of T cell responses to AZD1222 COVID-19 vaccine. Whole-study results and caveats: Sampling that yielded the repertoires occurred only after the peak T cell response.

Comment on this clone: Its antigen is unidentified.

The data were produced by immunoSEQ multiplex PCR, yet TCRdb's version contains in-frame clones alone and is incomplete. This sample has about 70,000 clones, with 85% found just once. Germline loops: CDR1 MNHEY, CDR2 SVGAGI. The CDR3 runs 13 residues. Trimming removed 6 bases from V and 0 bases from J, with 6 bases in between. This specimen was peripheral blood, taken on day 0 of AZD1222 vaccination. This TCR was recovered from an adult in good health. V usage is TRBV6-5 and J usage is TRBJ1-5; unclear D gene. This chain's CDR3 is CASRVYSNQPQHF. CDR3 nucleotides: TGTGCCAGCAGAGTTTATAGCAATCAGCCCCAGCATTTT.